Listed below are T cell receptor beta chains from one sample, sequenced in a study of T cell responses to AZD1222 COVID-19 vaccine. Libraries were prepared by immunoSEQ multiplex PCR; TCRdb keeps only in-frame clonotypes and omits some of them. The table lists approximately 140,000 clones, roughly 90% of them singletons. This sample comprised peripheral blood, obtained 28 days after the second AZD1222 dose. These receptor sequences come from an adult who received the AZD1222 COVID-19 vaccine. Each CDR3 is given with its conserved first and last residue. Fields, in order: V gene, J gene, CDR3 length, CDR3 protein.

TRBV6-1	TRBJ2-7	15	CASSEEDGSSYEQYF
TRBV4-2	TRBJ2-3	15	CASSLNRGHTDTQYF
TRBV4-2	TRBJ1-4	18	CASSQRYFAGKVDEKLFF
TRBV7-9	TRBJ1-2	15	CASSPGQLTNYGYTF
TRBV6-5	TRBJ2-7	14	CASSYGDRSYEQYF
TRBV19	TRBJ2-2	17	CASSRQGTGGFTGELFF
TRBV18	TRBJ1-2	13	CASSAQESYGYTF
TRBV7-9	TRBJ2-7	15	CASSLGYGSRGEQYF
TRBV5-1	TRBJ2-1	19	CASSLLFLAGQVLDNEQFF
TRBV5-5	TRBJ1-2	16	CASSLDGTGIFYGYTF
TRBV20-1	TRBJ2-7	12	CSASVLTYEQYF
TRBV15	TRBJ2-7	15	CATSRDQIPPYEQYF
TRBV3-1/TRBV3-2	TRBJ2-2	14	CASSQDPFFGELFF
TRBV20-1	TRBJ2-3	13	CSASKAGVDTQYF
TRBV27	TRBJ2-7	15	CASSLNPGALYEQYF
TRBV6-5	TRBJ1-1	14	CASSYLTGGTEAFF
TRBV5-4	TRBJ2-1	16	CASSSASGRALGEQFF
TRBV15	TRBJ1-2	14	CATSSSHRDYGYTF
TRBV7-9	TRBJ1-1	14	CASSEKTGIAEAFF
TRBV27	TRBJ1-2	13	CASSWGQNYGYTF
TRBV5-4	TRBJ2-5	12	CASSFNQETQYF
TRBV5-1	TRBJ2-1	15	CASSLDRGRGDEQFF
TRBV30	TRBJ2-1	15	CAWSDQSGMKDEQFF
TRBV5-6	TRBJ1-1	13	CASSLGDLTEAFF
TRBV5-1	TRBJ2-7	17	CASSLNRRDRSTYEQYF
TRBV30	TRBJ1-1	12	CAGRDYNTEAFF
TRBV6-5	TRBJ2-2	15	CASSWDRGNTGELFF
TRBV4-1	TRBJ2-7	16	CASSQVPTGAGYEQYF
TRBV6-1	TRBJ2-1	15	CASSDIQGTGDEQFF
TRBV2	TRBJ2-2	14	CASSVQGATGELFF
TRBV29-1	TRBJ1-1	11	CSVEVNTEAFF
TRBV7-9	TRBJ2-6	18	CASSLAPGTGAGANVLTF
TRBV29-1	TRBJ2-1	14	CSGGTSGSPDEQFF
TRBV14	TRBJ2-1	15	CASSQRAGAVNEQFF
TRBV2	TRBJ2-5	15	CASSEALSGRGTQYF
TRBV12-5	TRBJ1-1	11	CASGRGSTAFF
TRBV11-2	TRBJ1-1	13	CASSLGPGLGAFF
TRBV3-1/TRBV3-2	TRBJ1-1	15	CASSLWAREGSEAFF
TRBV10-1	TRBJ2-2	15	CASSESRAGPGELFF
TRBV2	TRBJ2-7	15	CASSGRTSGTYEQYF
TRBV12-5	TRBJ2-7	13	CASGRDSYYEQYF
TRBV14	TRBJ1-4	15	CASSRGTGGYEKLFF
TRBV5-1	TRBJ2-1	14	CASSPGLGDNEQFF
TRBV9	TRBJ2-3	14	CASSVVLATDTQYF
TRBV12-3/TRBV12-4	TRBJ1-1	13	CASRANRVTEAFF
TRBV6-2/TRBV6-3	TRBJ1-2	15	CASSYSGSAPYGYTF
TRBV7-9	TRBJ2-7	13	CASSLSGIYEQYF
TRBV19	TRBJ2-3	16	CASSSPRTGKTDTQYF